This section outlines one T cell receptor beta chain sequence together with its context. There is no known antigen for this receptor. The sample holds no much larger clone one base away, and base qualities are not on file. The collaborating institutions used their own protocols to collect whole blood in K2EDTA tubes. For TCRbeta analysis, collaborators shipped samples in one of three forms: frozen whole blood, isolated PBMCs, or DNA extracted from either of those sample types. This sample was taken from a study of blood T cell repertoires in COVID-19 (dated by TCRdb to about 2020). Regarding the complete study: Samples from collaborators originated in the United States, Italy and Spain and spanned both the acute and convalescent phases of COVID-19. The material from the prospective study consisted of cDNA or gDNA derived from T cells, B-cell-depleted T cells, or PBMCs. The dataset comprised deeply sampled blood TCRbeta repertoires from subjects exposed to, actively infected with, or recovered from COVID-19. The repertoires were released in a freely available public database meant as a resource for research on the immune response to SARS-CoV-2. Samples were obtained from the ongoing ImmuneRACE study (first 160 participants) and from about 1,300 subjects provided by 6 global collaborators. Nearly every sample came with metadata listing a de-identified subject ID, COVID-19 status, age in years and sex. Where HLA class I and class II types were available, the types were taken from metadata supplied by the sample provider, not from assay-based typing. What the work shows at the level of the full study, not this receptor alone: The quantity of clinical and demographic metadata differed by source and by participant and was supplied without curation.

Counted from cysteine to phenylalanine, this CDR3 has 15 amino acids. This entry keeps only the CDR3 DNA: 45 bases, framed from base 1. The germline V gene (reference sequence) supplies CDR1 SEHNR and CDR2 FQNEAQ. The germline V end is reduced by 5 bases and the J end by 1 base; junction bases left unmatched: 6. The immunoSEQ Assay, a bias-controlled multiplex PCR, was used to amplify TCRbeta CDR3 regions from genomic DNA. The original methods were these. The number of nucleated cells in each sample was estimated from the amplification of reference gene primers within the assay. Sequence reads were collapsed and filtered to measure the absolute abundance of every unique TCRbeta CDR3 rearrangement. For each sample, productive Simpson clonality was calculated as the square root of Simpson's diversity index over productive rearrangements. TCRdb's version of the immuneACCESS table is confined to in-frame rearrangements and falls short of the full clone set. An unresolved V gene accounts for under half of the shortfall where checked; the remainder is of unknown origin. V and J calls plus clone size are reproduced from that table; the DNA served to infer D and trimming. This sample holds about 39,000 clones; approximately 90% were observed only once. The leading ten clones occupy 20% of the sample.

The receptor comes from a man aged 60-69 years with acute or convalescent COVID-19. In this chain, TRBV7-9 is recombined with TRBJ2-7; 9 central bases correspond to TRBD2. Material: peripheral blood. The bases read TGTGCCAGCAGCGGCGGGGGGGAACGGTCCTACGAGCAGTACTTC. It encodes CASSGGGERSYEQYF. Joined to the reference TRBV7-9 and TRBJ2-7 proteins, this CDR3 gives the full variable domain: DTGVSQNPRHKITKRGQNVTFRCDPISEHNRLYWYRQTLGQGPEFLTYFQNEAQLEKSRLLSDRFSAERPKGSFSTLEIQRTEQGDSAMYLCASSGGGERSYEQYFGPGTRLTVT.